The sequence of this T cell receptor (beta chain) was determined in a study of T cells expressing NK-cell markers. Scientists made TCR beta cDNA using 5'RACE template switching with UMIs. TCRdb re-called the 5' RACE reads, yielding one record per CDR3 amino acid sequence without DNA. The sample data list 500,000 to 700,000 distinct CDR3 sequences. The source is a man aged 18 to 30 in good health. Sequenced sample: blood T cells: a sorted CD56 or NKG2C T cell subset, CD4+ or CD8+ T cells, or bulk PBMC T cells (not recorded which).

The CDR3 spells CASSSLRLGAPYEQYF. The genes are TRBV27 and TRBJ2-7; TCRdb returns TRBD1, unconfirmable since there is no DNA. Germline-derived CDR1 and CDR2 are MNHEY and SMNVEV (reference sequence). The CDR3 contains 16 residues.